This T cell receptor (beta chain) was retrieved from a study of identical twins. The CDR3 is 18 residues long. Trimming removed 8 bases from V and 8 bases from J; junction bases left unmatched: 22. Study-level findings and limits: Excess twin sharing in beta out-of-frame sequences was weaker. A lower insertion count was a feature of abundant cord blood beta clonotypes, with no such feature in memory repertoires.

Carrying unique molecular identifiers, the cDNA also gained a universal primer site through template switching. TCRdb analysed the 5' RACE reads with MiXCR anew, one entry per CDR3 protein. Of nearly 650,000 distinct CDR3 sequences listed, under 8.5% are singletons. A remark on this clonotype: Its specificity is not known.

The same data also went into a second study, on yellow fever vaccine responses in identical twins. That paper adds: Among the twins, the vaccine T cell response reportedly seemed partly convergent and partly personalized.

Specimen: PBMCs. The chain is built from TRBV12-3 or TRBV12-4 and TRBJ2-1, with TRBD2 matching 9 bases. The receptor was derived from a woman aged 18-29 years in good health. CDR3 amino acids: CASCSQGSAGGPVYEQFF. The CDR3 bases are TGTGCCAGCTGTTCCCAGGGTTCCGCGGGGGGGCCGGTGTATGAGCAGTTCTTC.